This TCR beta chain was profiled in a study of T cell responses to AZD1222 COVID-19 vaccine. Study at large: Analysis merged second doses at about 4 or about 12 weeks. General study points: Repertoire sampling happened only post peak T cell response. Rises in breadth and depth of Spike-specific TCRs came after two AZD1222 doses. The sample set comprised mostly white British donors with more females, and clonal diversity was possibly underestimated.

In its sample, this clone was seen once. Its antigen is not known. Germline V gene lookup returns CDR1 SGHTA and CDR2 FQGNSA. V lost 5 bases and J lost 6, with 13 bases in between. CDR3 length: 14 residues. Profiling relied on immunoSEQ multiplex PCR, and the TCRdb table lists in-frame clones only, not all of them. The sample holds around 110,000 clones, about 90% seen once. This clonotype was obtained from an adult in good health. The sample here was peripheral blood, taken on day 0 of AZD1222 vaccination. The rearrangement joins TRBV7-2 to TRBJ2-2; perhaps TRBD1 as D (6 bases). CDR3 sequence: CASSRDRTPGELFF. The CDR3 DNA follows: TGTGCCAGCAGCCGCGACAGGACGCCCGGGGAGCTGTTTTTT.